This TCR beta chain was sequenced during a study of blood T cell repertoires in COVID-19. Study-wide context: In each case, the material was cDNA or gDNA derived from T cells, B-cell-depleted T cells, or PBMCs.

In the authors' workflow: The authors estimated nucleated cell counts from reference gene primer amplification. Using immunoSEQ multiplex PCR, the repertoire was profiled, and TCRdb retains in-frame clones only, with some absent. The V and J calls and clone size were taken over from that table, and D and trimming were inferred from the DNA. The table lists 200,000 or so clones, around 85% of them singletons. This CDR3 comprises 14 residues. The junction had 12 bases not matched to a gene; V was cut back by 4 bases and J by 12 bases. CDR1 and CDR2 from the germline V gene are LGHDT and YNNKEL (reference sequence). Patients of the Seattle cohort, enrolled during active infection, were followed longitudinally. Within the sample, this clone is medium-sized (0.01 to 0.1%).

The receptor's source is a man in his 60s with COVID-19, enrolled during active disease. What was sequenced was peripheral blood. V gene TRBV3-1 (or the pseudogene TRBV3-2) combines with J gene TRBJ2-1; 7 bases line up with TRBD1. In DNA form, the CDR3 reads TGTGCCAGCAGCCTCGGGACAGCCCTACTTTGGCAGTTCTTC. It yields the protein CASSLGTALLWQFF.